Listed here are 15 T cell receptor beta chains from one sample, sequenced in a study of control samples from healthy donors and cancer patients (dated by TCRdb to 2020 to 2021). The library was obtained by the immunoSEQ multiplex PCR assay. The table comes from immuneACCESS by way of TCRdb, which keeps in-frame sequences with V and J called. Part of the clones is missing from these tables; in studies checked, under half for an unresolved V gene and the rest for unknown reasons. The sample table holds about 59,000 clones, of which roughly 90% were seen once. The ten biggest clones cover about 1.5% of the sample. Input material: PBMCs. The receptor source for this set is a middle-aged man with colorectal cancer.

The chain couples TRBV5-1 to TRBJ1-4, with D possibly being TRBD1 (6 bases). Germline loops: CDR1 SGHRS, CDR2 YFSETQ. The CDR3 has 14 residues. The germline V and J ends were trimmed by 3 bases and 4 bases, with 10 bases remaining between them. The chain's CDR3 is CASSSQGHNEKLFF. CDR3 nucleotide sequence: TGCGCCAGCAGCTCCCAGGGGCATAATGAAAAACTGTTTTTT.

The chain carries TRBV5-4 and TRBJ2-3; D call uncertain. There are 14 residues in the CDR3. With 3 bases removed from V and 1 base from J, the gap between germline ends came to 9 bases. Germline V gene sequence: CDR1 SGHNT, CDR2 YYREEE (reference sequence). The chain's CDR3 is CASSSLIGTDTQYF. CDR3 bases: TGTGCCAGCAGCTCACTAATCGGCACAGATACGCAGTATTTT.

The J gene is TRBJ2-7, the V gene TRBV6-5; D is undetermined. With 6 bases removed from V and 2 bases from J, the gap between germline ends came to 14 bases. Germline-derived CDR1 and CDR2 are MNHEY and SVGAGI. CDR3 length equals 14 residues. The CDR3 loop reads CASSTTVGPYEQYF. In DNA, the CDR3 is TGTGCCAGCAGCACCACAGTGGGCCCCTACGAGCAGTACTTC.

V gene TRBV19 combines with J gene TRBJ1-2, with a tentative D call TRBD1 (5 bases). Germline V gives CDR1 LNHDA, CDR2 SQIVND (reference sequence). The CDR3 has 17 amino acids. V lost 2 bases, J lost 0 bases, and 16 bases lay in between. CDR3 loop: CASSIQGAQLTNYGYTF. The CDR3 bases are TGTGCCAGTAGTATACAAGGGGCACAGTTAACTAACTATGGCTACACCTTC. Full variable domain (missing parts from reference TRBV19 and TRBJ1-2): DGGITQSPKYLFRKEGQNVTLSCEQNLNHDAMYWYRQDPGQGLRLIYYSQIVNDFQKGDIAEGYSVSREKKESFPLTVTSAQKNPTAFYLCASSIQGAQLTNYGYTFGSGTRLTVV.

V gene TRBV19 combines with J gene TRBJ1-5; D is ambiguous. The germline V gene encodes CDR1 LNHDA and CDR2 SQIVND (reference sequence). The CDR3 totals 13 residues. V lost 5 bases and J 12 bases, leaving 17 bases between the germline ends. CDR3 sequence (DNA): TGTGCCAGTAGTCTTCCCCGTTCGGTCCACCAGCATTTT. Translation: CASSLPRSVHQHF.

The genes are TRBV5-5 and TRBJ1-6; D gene unclear. Germline-derived CDR1 and CDR2 are SGHKS and YYEKEE (reference sequence). The CDR3 covers 13 residues. Trimming took off 2 bases at V and 8 bases at J, with 8 bases between the two ends. In nucleotides, the CDR3 is TGTGCCAGCAGCTTAGCAAGGGATTCACCCCTCCACTTT. Protein product: CASSLARDSPLHF.

V is TRBV9 and J is TRBJ2-2; 8 nucleotides agree with TRBD1. Losses at the gene ends were 3 bases for V and 3 bases for J; bases not matched to a gene: 10. Looked up from germline, CDR1 is SGDLS and CDR2 is YYNGEE. The CDR3 runs to 17 residues. CDR3 nucleotide sequence: TGTGCCAGCAGCGGGCCCACGACAGGGGTCGACACCGGGGAGCTGTTTTTT. Translated, it gives CASSGPTTGVDTGELFF.

This sequence joins TRBV7-9 and TRBJ2-1; possibly TRBD2 for D (7 bases). Trimming pared 4 bases from V and 2 bases from J, leaving 12 bases between. Germline lookup yields CDR1 SEHNR and CDR2 FQNEAQ (reference sequence). The CDR3 has 15 residues. In nucleotides, the CDR3 is TGTGCCAGCAGCTCCAAGGGGGGGGCCTACAATGAGCAGTTCTTC. It codes for CASSSKGGAYNEQFF.

The chain links TRBV4-3 to TRBJ1-4, with 10 nucleotides matching TRBD1. The germline gives CDR1 LGHNA, CDR2 YSLEER. This CDR3 has 16 amino acids. V lost 5 bases, J lost 5 bases, and 8 bases stayed unmatched. CDR3 amino acids: CASSVQPGQGNEKLFF. DNA for the CDR3: TGCGCCAGCAGCGTACAACCGGGACAGGGGAATGAAAAACTGTTTTTT.

The rearrangement links TRBV25-1 to TRBJ1-6; D perhaps matches TRBD1 (6 bases). Trimming left V 3 bases short and J 9 bases short, with 12 bases between. CDR1 MGHDK and CDR2 SYGVNS come from the germline V gene. This CDR3 has 14 amino acids. CDR3 DNA sequence: TGTGCCAGCAGTGACACAGGGTCGGGTTCACCCCTCCACTTT. Its translation is CASSDTGSGSPLHF.

The chain joins TRBV6-5 to TRBJ1-1; unclear D gene. CDR1 and CDR2 (germline): MNHEY, SVGAGI. CDR3 length equals 14 residues. V was shortened by 3 bases and J by 1 base, with 9 bases between the two germline ends. The CDR3 region has the DNA TGTGCCAGCAGTTATTCCTCTACGAACACTGAAGCTTTCTTT. Protein sequence: CASSYSSTNTEAFF.

V and J are TRBV7-2 and TRBJ2-3, with D possibly being TRBD2 (5 bases). The germline CDR1 and CDR2 sequences are SGHTA and FQGNSA. CDR3 length: 14 amino acids. The V gene lost 5 bases and the J gene lost 7 bases, with 16 bases spanning the gap. The CDR3 protein is CASSLTREGNTQYF. CDR3 DNA sequence: TGTGCCAGCAGCCTAACTAGAGAGGGTAATACGCAGTATTTT.

This clone was observed a single time. V gene TRBV6-2 or TRBV6-3 combines with J gene TRBJ1-1; D call uncertain. Germline values: CDR1 MNHEY, CDR2 SVGEGT. The V and J ends lost 6 bases and 3 bases respectively, with 14 bases between them. CDR3 length: 14 residues. As DNA, the CDR3 is TGTGCCAGCAGCGATGGCGGCCGGTACACTGAAGCTTTCTTT. This encodes CASSDGGRYTEAFF.

The rearrangement uses TRBV19 and TRBJ2-7; D is uncertain. The CDR3 loop spans 14 amino acids. CDR1 LNHDA and CDR2 SQIVND come from the germline V gene (reference sequence). V dropped 3 bases and J dropped 4 bases, with 13 bases sitting between them. In DNA form, the CDR3 reads TGTGCCAGTAGTATTACGGGTATGTGGTACGAGCAGTACTTC. This translates into CASSITGMWYEQYF.

The chain links TRBV14 to TRBJ1-4; D ambiguous. Germline-derived CDR1 and CDR2 are SGHDN and FVKESK. There are 14 residues in the CDR3. The germline V and J ends were trimmed by 5 bases and 4 bases, with 11 bases remaining between them. CDR3 sequence: CASSRAGINEKLFF. The CDR3 nucleotides are TGTGCCAGCAGCAGAGCGGGGATTAATGAAAAACTGTTTTTT.